A selection of T cell receptor beta chains follows, all from one sample in a study of T cell changes during pregnancy in multiple sclerosis. Sequenced by immunoSEQ multiplex PCR; TCRdb stores in-frame clones only, minus some. The sample consists of 90,000 to 120,000 clones, roughly 92% of them appearing once. The sequencing here drew on peripheral blood, taken after pregnancy. All receptors derive from a female donor with multiple sclerosis, enrolled in a pregnancy study. Both conserved end residues are part of each CDR3. D genes are given only for firm matches. Part of the rows lack a size; the others show once, few, many or a class for expanded clones.

D: NA; size: NA; J: TRBJ1-5; V: TRBV12-5; DNA: TGTGCTAGTGGCGACTCAGGGGACCAGCCCCAGCATTTT; CDR3: CASGDSGDQPQHF
D: NA; size: once; J: TRBJ1-1; V: TRBV6-5; DNA: TGTGCCAGCAGTTACCCCCCCCATGGCAACACTGAAGCTTTCTTT; CDR3: CASSYPPHGNTEAFF
D: NA; size: NA; J: TRBJ2-1; V: TRBV7-3; DNA: TGTGCCAGCAGCTTAACCAGGCGAGGGGGCAATGAGCAGTTCTTC; CDR3: CASSLTRRGGNEQFF
D: TRBD1; size: NA; J: TRBJ2-5; V: TRBV29-1; DNA: TGCAGCGTAGGACAGGGGATCTCCGTGACCCAGTACTTC; CDR3: CSVGQGISVTQYF
D: TRBD1; size: NA; J: TRBJ1-1; V: TRBV2; DNA: TGTGCCACCTTGGGCCCGGGACAGGGACGTTCCGATGAAGCTTTCTTT; CDR3: CATLGPGQGRSDEAFF
D: TRBD1; size: NA; J: TRBJ1-2; V: TRBV10-3; DNA: TGTGCCATCAGTGTACAGGGGAAGGGCTACACCTTC; CDR3: CAISVQGKGYTF
D: NA; size: NA; J: TRBJ1-2; V: TRBV19; DNA: TGTGCCAGTAGCATGGGGCCCGGCCTGAGCAGGGGTGGCTACACCTTC; CDR3: CASSMGPGLSRGGYTF
D: TRBD2; size: NA; J: TRBJ2-3; V: TRBV14; DNA: TGTGCCAGCAGCCAAGAGCTAGCGGGGCACACAGATACGCAGTATTTT; CDR3: CASSQELAGHTDTQYF
D: TRBD1; size: NA; J: TRBJ2-5; V: TRBV15; DNA: TGTGCCACCAGCAGCCCAGAGGGGGCGGAGACCCAGTACTTC; CDR3: CATSSPEGAETQYF
D: NA; size: once; J: TRBJ1-2; V: TRBV6-5; DNA: TGTGCCAGCAGTTACACTCCGGGGGGGTTGGACTATGGCTACACCTTC; CDR3: CASSYTPGGLDYGYTF
D: NA; size: once; J: TRBJ1-2; V: TRBV15; DNA: TGTGCCACCAGCATCCCCGGCGGGGACTACACCTTC; CDR3: CATSIPGGDYTF
D: TRBD1; size: once; J: TRBJ2-7; V: TRBV7-2; DNA: TGTGCCAGCAGCCGGGGACAGATCTACGAGCAGTACTTC; CDR3: CASSRGQIYEQYF
D: NA; size: NA; J: TRBJ2-7; V: TRBV18; DNA: TGTGCCAGCTCAAAGGCTACGAGGGCGTACGAGCAGTACTTC; CDR3: CASSKATRAYEQYF
D: NA; size: NA; J: TRBJ1-2; V: TRBV5-8; DNA: TGTGCCAGCAGAAGGAAGGGAGGTAACTATGGCTACACCTTC; CDR3: CASRRKGGNYGYTF
D: NA; size: NA; J: TRBJ2-7; V: TRBV19; DNA: TGTGCCAGTAGTATCGTGAGGGGGAGTTTGGGCGAGCAGTACTTC; CDR3: CASSIVRGSLGEQYF
D: TRBD1; size: few; J: TRBJ1-2; V: TRBV2; DNA: TGTGCCAGCAGTGACCCCCCAGGGGGGTATGGCTACACCTTC; CDR3: CASSDPPGGYGYTF
D: TRBD2; size: NA; J: TRBJ2-1; V: TRBV19; DNA: TGTGCCAGTAGTGGGATCAGCGGGGGGACCTCCTACAATGAGCAGTTCTTC; CDR3: CASSGISGGTSYNEQFF
D: TRBD2; size: NA; J: TRBJ2-5; V: TRBV7-6; DNA: TGTGCCAGCAGCTTAAGGACTAGCGGGGTGCAAGAGACCCAGTACTTC; CDR3: CASSLRTSGVQETQYF
D: NA; size: NA; J: TRBJ1-3; V: TRBV14; DNA: TGTGCCAGCAGCCCCCTGCAGGCTGGAAACACCATATATTTT; CDR3: CASSPLQAGNTIYF
D: TRBD2; size: NA; J: TRBJ2-1; V: TRBV6-5; DNA: TGTGCCAGCTGGAAAGGACTAGCGGGGGTCAATGAGCAGTTCTTC; CDR3: CASWKGLAGVNEQFF
D: NA; size: NA; J: TRBJ2-7; V: TRBV7-2; DNA: TGTGCCAGCAGCTTGGGCAGCCTCTACGAGCAGTACTTC; CDR3: CASSLGSLYEQYF
D: TRBD2; size: NA; J: TRBJ2-7; V: TRBV7-3; DNA: TGTGCCAGCAGCTCAACCGCCCCGGGGACTAGCGGGGGGGATACATACGAGCAGTACTTC; CDR3: CASSSTAPGTSGGDTYEQYF
D: TRBD1; size: NA; J: TRBJ1-3; V: TRBV9; DNA: TGTGCCAGCAGCGTAGGACCGGGACAGGGGTCTGGAAACACCATATATTTT; CDR3: CASSVGPGQGSGNTIYF
D: NA; size: NA; J: TRBJ2-2; V: TRBV6-5; DNA: TGTGCCAGCAGCACCACACAGGGTTCCGGGGAGCTGTTTTTT; CDR3: CASSTTQGSGELFF
D: TRBD1; size: NA; J: TRBJ2-4; V: TRBV25-1; DNA: TGTGCCAGCAGTCCGGGACAGACCAAAAACATTCAGTACTTC; CDR3: CASSPGQTKNIQYF
D: NA; size: NA; J: TRBJ1-3; V: TRBV19; DNA: TGTGCCAGTACCGCCGGGATGGGTTCTGGAAACACCATATATTTT; CDR3: CASTAGMGSGNTIYF
D: NA; size: NA; J: TRBJ1-6; V: TRBV23-1; DNA: TGCGCCAGCAGTAAGCAGGGAGGGGCGGATGGTTCACCCCTCCACTTT; CDR3: CASSKQGGADGSPLHF
D: NA; size: once; J: TRBJ1-2; V: TRBV9; DNA: TGTGCCAGCAGCGTAGAAGGGGCGAGCTATGGCTACACCTTC; CDR3: CASSVEGASYGYTF
D: TRBD1; size: NA; J: TRBJ1-1; V: TRBV5-1; DNA: TGCGCCAGCAGCTTGGCCGGACAGGGCGCTGAAGCTTTCTTT; CDR3: CASSLAGQGAEAFF
D: TRBD1; size: NA; J: TRBJ1-1; V: TRBV18; DNA: TGTGCCAGCTCACCGGGACAGGGTTTGAACACTGAAGCTTTCTTT; CDR3: CASSPGQGLNTEAFF
D: TRBD1; size: NA; J: TRBJ1-1; V: TRBV27; DNA: TGTGCCAGCAAACTTCTTTTTAATACAAACCCGGGACAGGGTGGTACTGAAGCTTTCTTT; CDR3: CASKLLFNTNPGQGGTEAFF
D: NA; size: once; J: TRBJ1-5; V: TRBV6-5; DNA: TGTGCCTCGTCCGGCAGGGGTGAGGATCAGCCCCAGCATTTT; CDR3: CASSGRGEDQPQHF
D: NA; size: NA; J: TRBJ2-5; V: TRBV27; DNA: TGTGCCAGCAGTTTTTTAGGTGGGCCCCAAGAGACCCAGTACTTC; CDR3: CASSFLGGPQETQYF
D: NA; size: NA; J: TRBJ1-1; V: TRBV2; DNA: TGTGCCAGCACCCGGACAAGTGAAGCTTTCTTT; CDR3: CASTRTSEAFF
D: TRBD1; size: NA; J: TRBJ2-5; V: TRBV6-6; DNA: TGTGCTGGGTCAGGGGGCGAGAACGAAGAGACCCAGTACTTC; CDR3: CAGSGGENEETQYF
D: TRBD1; size: NA; J: TRBJ2-4; V: TRBV11-2; DNA: TGTGCCAGCAGGGCCCTGTCGACAGGGGTCATAAACATTCAGTACTTC; CDR3: CASRALSTGVINIQYF
D: TRBD1; size: NA; J: TRBJ1-5; V: TRBV19; DNA: TGTGCCAGTAGTATTTATGACAGGGGGCAGCCCCAGCATTTT; CDR3: CASSIYDRGQPQHF
D: NA; size: NA; J: TRBJ1-4; V: TRBV7-8; DNA: TGTGCCAGCAGCCTACAGGGTCTAGATGAAAAACTGTTTTTT; CDR3: CASSLQGLDEKLFF
D: TRBD1; size: NA; J: TRBJ2-5; V: TRBV5-1; DNA: TGCGCCAGCAGCGAAAATGTGCAGGGGGCCCAGTACTTC; CDR3: CASSENVQGAQYF
D: NA; size: NA; J: TRBJ2-7; V: TRBV4-1; DNA: TGCGCCAGCAGCGCAACAGGGAACCCCTACGAGCAGTACTTC; CDR3: CASSATGNPYEQYF
D: TRBD1; size: NA; J: TRBJ1-1; V: TRBV11-2; DNA: TGTGCCAGCAGCAAGCACAGGGGGCTGACTGAAGCTTTCTTT; CDR3: CASSKHRGLTEAFF
D: NA; size: NA; J: TRBJ1-1; V: TRBV29-1; DNA: TGCAGCGTTGAAGGCCCGCCAGGGGCTACGAACACTGAAGCTTTCTTT; CDR3: CSVEGPPGATNTEAFF
D: NA; size: NA; J: TRBJ2-7; V: TRBV9; DNA: TGTGCCAGCAGCGTGAGCGGACAGTCATCCTACGAGCAGTACTTC; CDR3: CASSVSGQSSYEQYF
D: NA; size: NA; J: TRBJ1-1; V: TRBV9; DNA: TGTGCCAGCAGAAATAAATCGACAGGAGAAGCTTTCTTT; CDR3: CASRNKSTGEAFF